Included here is one T cell receptor beta chain sequence, with context. Its specificity is unknown. These data belong to a study of T cell repertoires in aging, cancer and after chemotherapy. Study-wide context: Healthy donor repertoires were recorded over several months to years and showed clear clonal overlap. General study results and limits: Compared with age-matched healthy donors, untreated hematological or solid cancer patients showed higher blood TCR clonality. In cancer patients, declining TCR diversity with age involved lost richness and lost evenness.

This CDR3 has 13 amino acids. V was pared by 5 bases and J by 8 bases, with 15 bases between. Germline V lookup: CDR1 LNHDA, CDR2 SQIVND (reference sequence). Amplification of TCR beta used genomic DNA extracted from peripheral blood. TRB rearrangements spanning V, D and J were amplified using mixed TRB-A/B primers. From the multiplex PCR reads, TCRdb called clonotypes with MiXCR, one entry per CDR3 protein. The repertoire has fewer than 6,000 distinct CDR3 sequences, approximately 46% of them found once; the top ten carry 25% to 35%. This TCR came from a human donor in good health. Source material: blood. The chain is built from TRBV19 and TRBJ1-2; TRBD1 is a possible D gene (5 bases). CDR3 sequence reads: CASSLDSRGGYTF. CDR3 DNA sequence: TGTGCCAGTAGTCTTGACAGTAGAGGAGGCTACACCTTC.